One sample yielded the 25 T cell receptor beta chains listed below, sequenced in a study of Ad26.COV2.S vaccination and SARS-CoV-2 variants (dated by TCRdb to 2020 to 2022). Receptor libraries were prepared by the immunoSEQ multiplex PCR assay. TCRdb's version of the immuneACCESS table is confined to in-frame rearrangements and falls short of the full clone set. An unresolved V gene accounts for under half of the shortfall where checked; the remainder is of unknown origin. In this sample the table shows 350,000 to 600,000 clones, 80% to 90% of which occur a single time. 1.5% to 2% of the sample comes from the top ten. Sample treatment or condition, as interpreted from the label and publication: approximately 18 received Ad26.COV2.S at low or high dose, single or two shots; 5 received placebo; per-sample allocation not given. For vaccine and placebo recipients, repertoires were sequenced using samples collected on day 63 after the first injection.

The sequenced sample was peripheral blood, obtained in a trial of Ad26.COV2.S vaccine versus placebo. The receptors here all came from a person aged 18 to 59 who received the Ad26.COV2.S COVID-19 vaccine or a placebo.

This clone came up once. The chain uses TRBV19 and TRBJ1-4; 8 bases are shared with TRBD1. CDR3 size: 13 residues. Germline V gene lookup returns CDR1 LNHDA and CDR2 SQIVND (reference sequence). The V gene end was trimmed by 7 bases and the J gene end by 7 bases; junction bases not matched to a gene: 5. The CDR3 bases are TGTGCCAGTACTCGGACAGGGTTTGAAAAACTGTTTTTT. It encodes CASTRTGFEKLFF.

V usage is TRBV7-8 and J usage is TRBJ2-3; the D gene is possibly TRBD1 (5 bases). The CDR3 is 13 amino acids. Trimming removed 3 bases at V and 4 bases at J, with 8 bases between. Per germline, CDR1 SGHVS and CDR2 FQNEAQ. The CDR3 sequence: CASSFRGSDTQYF. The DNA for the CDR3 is TGTGCCAGCAGCTTTAGGGGCTCAGATACGCAGTATTTT.

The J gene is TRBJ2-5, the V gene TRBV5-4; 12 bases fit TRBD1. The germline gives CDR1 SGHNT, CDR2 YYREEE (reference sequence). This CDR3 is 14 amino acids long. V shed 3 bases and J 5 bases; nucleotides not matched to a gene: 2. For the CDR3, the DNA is TGTGCCAGCAGCTGGGACAGGGGGCGCGAGACCCAGTACTTC. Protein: CASSWDRGRETQYF.

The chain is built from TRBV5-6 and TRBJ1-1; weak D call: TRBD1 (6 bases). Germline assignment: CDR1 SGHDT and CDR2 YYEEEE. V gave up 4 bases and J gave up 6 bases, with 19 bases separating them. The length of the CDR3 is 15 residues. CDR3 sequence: CASSSTDRLFSEAFF. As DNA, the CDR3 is TGTGCCAGCAGCAGTACCGACAGGCTATTCTCTGAAGCTTTCTTT.

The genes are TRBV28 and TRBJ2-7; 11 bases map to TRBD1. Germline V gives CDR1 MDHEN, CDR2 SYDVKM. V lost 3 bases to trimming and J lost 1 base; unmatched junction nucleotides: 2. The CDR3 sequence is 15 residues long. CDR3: CASSFGTGGSYEQYF. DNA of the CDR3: TGTGCCAGCAGTTTTGGGACAGGGGGATCCTACGAGCAGTACTTC.

The CDR3 bases are TGTGCCAGCTCACCACATCCTCTCCGTGTCCACACTGAAGCTTTCTTT. Translation gives CASSPHPLRVHTEAFF. The V call is TRBV18, the J call TRBJ1-1; D ambiguous. Germline V gene lookup returns CDR1 KGHSH and CDR2 LQKENI. Trimming removed 1 base from V and 3 bases from J, with 15 bases in between. The CDR3 consists of 16 residues.

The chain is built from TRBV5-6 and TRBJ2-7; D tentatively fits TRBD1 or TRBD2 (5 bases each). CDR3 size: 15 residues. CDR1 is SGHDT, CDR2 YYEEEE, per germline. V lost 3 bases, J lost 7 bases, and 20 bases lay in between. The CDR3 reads CASSSFWDGHREQYF. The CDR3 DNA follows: TGTGCCAGCAGCTCTTTTTGGGACGGCCACCGAGAGCAGTACTTC.

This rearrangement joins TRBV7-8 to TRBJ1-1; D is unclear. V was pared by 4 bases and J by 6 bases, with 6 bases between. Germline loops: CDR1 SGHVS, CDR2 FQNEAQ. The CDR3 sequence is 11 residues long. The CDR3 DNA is TGTGCCAGCAGCTCCCCCCCTGAAGCTTTCTTT. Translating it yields CASSSPPEAFF. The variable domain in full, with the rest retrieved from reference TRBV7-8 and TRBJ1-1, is GAGVSQSPRYKVAKRGQDVALRCDPISGHVSLFWYQQALGQGPEFLTYFQNEAQLDKSGLPSDRFFAERPEGSVSTLKIQRTQQEDSAVYLCASSSPPEAFFGQGTRLTVV.

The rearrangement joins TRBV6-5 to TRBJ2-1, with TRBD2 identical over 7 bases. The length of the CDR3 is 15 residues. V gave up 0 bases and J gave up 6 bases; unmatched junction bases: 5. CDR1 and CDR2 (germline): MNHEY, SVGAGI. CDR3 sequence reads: CASSYSTSRTNEQFF. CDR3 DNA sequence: TGTGCCAGCAGTTACTCGACTAGCCGAACCAATGAGCAGTTCTTC.

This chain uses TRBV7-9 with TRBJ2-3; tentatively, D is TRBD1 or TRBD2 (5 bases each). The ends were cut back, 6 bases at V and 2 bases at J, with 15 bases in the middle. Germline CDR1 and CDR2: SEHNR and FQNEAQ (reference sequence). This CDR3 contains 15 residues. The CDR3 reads CASRSNRGPTDTQYF. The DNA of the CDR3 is TGTGCCAGCAGATCCAATAGGGGACCCACAGATACGCAGTATTTT.

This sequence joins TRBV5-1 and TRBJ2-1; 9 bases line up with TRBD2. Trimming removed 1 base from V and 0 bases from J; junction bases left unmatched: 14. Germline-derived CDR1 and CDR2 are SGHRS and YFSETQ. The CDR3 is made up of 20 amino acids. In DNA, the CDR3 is TGCGCCAGCAGCTTGATAGGCGACACTAGCGGGCCGATCTCCTACAATGAGCAGTTCTTC. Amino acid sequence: CASSLIGDTSGPISYNEQFF.

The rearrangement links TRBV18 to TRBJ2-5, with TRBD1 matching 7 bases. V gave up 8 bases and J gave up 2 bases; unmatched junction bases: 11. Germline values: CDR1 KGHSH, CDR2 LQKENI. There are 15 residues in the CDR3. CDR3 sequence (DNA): TGTGCCAGCGCCCCGACAGGGTACCTACAAGAGACCCAGTACTTC. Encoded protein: CASAPTGYLQETQYF.

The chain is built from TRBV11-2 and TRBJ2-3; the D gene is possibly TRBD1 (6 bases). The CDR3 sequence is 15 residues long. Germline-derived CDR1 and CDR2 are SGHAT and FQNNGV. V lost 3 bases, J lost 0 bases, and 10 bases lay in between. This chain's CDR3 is CASSLIQGSTDTQYF. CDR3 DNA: TGTGCCAGCAGCTTGATACAGGGCAGCACAGATACGCAGTATTTT.

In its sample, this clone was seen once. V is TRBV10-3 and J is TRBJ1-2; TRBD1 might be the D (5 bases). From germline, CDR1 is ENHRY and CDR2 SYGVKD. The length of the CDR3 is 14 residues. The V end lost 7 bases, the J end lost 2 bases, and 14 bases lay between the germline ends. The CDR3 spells CAITNGGGNYGYTF. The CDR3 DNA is TGTGCCATCACCAATGGGGGAGGGAACTATGGCTACACCTTC.

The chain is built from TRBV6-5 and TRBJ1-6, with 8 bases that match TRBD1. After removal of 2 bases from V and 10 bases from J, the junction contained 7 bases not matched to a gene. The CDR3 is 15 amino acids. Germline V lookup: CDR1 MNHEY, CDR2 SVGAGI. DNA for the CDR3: TGTGCCAGCAGTTACGCACAGGGGGGCGCGTCACCCCTCCACTTT. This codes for CASSYAQGGASPLHF.

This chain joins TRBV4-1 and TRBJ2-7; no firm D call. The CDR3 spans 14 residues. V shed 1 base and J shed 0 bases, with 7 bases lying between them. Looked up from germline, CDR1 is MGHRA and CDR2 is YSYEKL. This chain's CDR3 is CASSQVPSSYEQYF. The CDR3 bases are TGCGCCAGCAGCCAAGTGCCTAGCTCCTACGAGCAGTACTTC.

The CDR3: CASSVVDVSYEQYF. The CDR3 DNA reads as TGTGCCAGCAGCGTAGTGGACGTCTCCTACGAGCAGTACTTC. The rearrangement joins TRBV9 to TRBJ2-7; D unclear. Germline CDR1 SGDLS, CDR2 YYNGEE. There are 14 residues in the CDR3. Trimming removed 0 bases from V and 0 bases from J, with 7 bases in between. Filled out from reference TRBV9 and TRBJ2-7, the complete variable domain reads DSGVTQTPKHLITATGQRVTLRCSPRSGDLSVYWYQQSLDQGLQFLIQYYNGEERAKGNILERFSAQQFPDLHSELNLSSLELGDSALYFCASSVVDVSYEQYFGPGTRLTVT.

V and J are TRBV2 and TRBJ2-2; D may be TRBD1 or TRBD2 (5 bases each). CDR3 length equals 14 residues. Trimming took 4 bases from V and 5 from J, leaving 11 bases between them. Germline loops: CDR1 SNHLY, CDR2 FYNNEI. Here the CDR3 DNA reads TGTGCCAGCAGTGGGGGACGAATGACCGGGGAGCTGTTTTTT. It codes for CASSGGRMTGELFF.

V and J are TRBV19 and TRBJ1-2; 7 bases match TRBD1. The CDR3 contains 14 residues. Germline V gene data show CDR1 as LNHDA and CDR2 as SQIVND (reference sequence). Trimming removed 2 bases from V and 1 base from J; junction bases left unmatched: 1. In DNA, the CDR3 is TGTGCCAGTAGTATATGGGACAGTAACTATGGCTACACCTTC. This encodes CASSIWDSNYGYTF.

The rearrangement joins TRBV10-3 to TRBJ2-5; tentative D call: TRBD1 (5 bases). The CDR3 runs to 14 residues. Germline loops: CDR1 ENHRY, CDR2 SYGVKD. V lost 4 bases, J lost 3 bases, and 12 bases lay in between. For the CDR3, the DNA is TGTGCCATCAGTGGGGGCAAGGAAGAAGAGACCCAGTACTTC. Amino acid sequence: CAISGGKEEETQYF.

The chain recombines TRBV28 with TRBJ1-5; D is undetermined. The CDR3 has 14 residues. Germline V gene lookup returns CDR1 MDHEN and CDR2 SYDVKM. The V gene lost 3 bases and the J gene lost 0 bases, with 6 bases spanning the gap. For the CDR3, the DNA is TGTGCCAGCAGTTTCCCCACTAGCAATCAGCCCCAGCATTTT. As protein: CASSFPTSNQPQHF.

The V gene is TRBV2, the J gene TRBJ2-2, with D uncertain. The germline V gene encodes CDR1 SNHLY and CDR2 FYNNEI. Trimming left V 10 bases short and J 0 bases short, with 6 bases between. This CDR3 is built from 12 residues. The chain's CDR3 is CATATNTGELFF. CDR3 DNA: TGTGCCACCGCCACGAACACCGGGGAGCTGTTTTTT.

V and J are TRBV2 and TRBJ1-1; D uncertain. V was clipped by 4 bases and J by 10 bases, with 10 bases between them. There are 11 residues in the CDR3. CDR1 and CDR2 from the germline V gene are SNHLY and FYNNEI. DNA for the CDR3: TGTGCCAGCAGTGGGACCTCCGGAGCTTTCTTT. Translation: CASSGTSGAFF.

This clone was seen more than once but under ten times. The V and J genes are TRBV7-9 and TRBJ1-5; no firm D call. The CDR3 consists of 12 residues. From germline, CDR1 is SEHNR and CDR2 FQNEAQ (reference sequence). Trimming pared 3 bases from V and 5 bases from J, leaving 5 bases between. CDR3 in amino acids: CASSFGDQPQHF. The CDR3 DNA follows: TGTGCCAGCAGCTTCGGGGATCAGCCCCAGCATTTT.

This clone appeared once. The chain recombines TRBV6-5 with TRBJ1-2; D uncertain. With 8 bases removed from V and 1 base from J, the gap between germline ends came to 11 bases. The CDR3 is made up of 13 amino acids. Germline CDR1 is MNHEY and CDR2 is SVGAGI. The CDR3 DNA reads TGTGCCAGCTCCATTGAGGGTAACTATGGCTACACCTTC. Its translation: CASSIEGNYGYTF.